This passage covers 26 T cell receptor beta chains from one sample sequenced in a study of spatial heterogeneity in lung cancer. TCRdb redid the calling of the 5' RACE reads with MiXCR, one entry per CDR3 protein. This table holds around 41,000 distinct CDR3 sequences, 20% to 25% found once. Time point indicated: blood at routine non-recurrence follow-up after resection. Source: PBMCs, taken at follow-up. Source of these receptors: a female donor with early-stage non-small cell lung cancer.

The gene calls are TRBV7-3 and TRBJ2-2; no firm D call. There are 13 residues in the CDR3. V was shortened by 4 bases and J by 0 bases, with 3 bases between the two germline ends. Germline values: CDR1 SGHTA, CDR2 FQGTGA. CDR3 DNA: TGTGCCAGCAGCTCATCGAACACCGGGGAGCTGTTTTTT. This translates into CASSSSNTGELFF.

This clonotype turned up a few times. The chain carries TRBV20-1 and TRBJ1-1; 11 bases match TRBD1. This CDR3 is built from 13 residues. Germline V lookup: CDR1 DFQATT, CDR2 SNEGSKA (reference sequence). The V segment lost 6 bases and the J segment 4 bases; nucleotides outside the gene matches: 4. Here the CDR3 DNA reads TGCAGTGCCGCCGGGACAGGGGGCACTGAAGCTTTCTTT. Its translation is CSAAGTGGTEAFF.

This clonotype occurred many times. The chain couples TRBV5-4 to TRBJ2-1, with a weak D call TRBD1 (5 bases). This CDR3 contains 14 residues. Trimming removed 1 base at V and 6 bases at J, with 11 bases between. CDR1 and CDR2 (germline): SGHNT, YYREEE (reference sequence). The CDR3 loop is CASSLPDSLNEQFF. As DNA, the CDR3 is TGTGCCAGCAGCTTGCCTGACAGCCTCAATGAGCAGTTCTTC.

The rearrangement uses TRBV6-5 and TRBJ1-1; D remains unclear. Germline V CDR1 and CDR2: MNHEY, SVGAGI. Trimming pared 1 base from V and 1 base from J, leaving 7 bases between. This CDR3 is 14 amino acids long. The CDR3 nucleotides read TGTGCCAGCAGTTACTTGTCCGGGAACACTGAAGCTTTCTTT. This sequence encodes CASSYLSGNTEAFF.

The chain recombines TRBV7-2 with TRBJ1-1; maybe TRBD1 (5 bases). The ends were cut back, 5 bases at V and 7 bases at J, with 14 bases in the middle. There are 13 residues in the CDR3. CDR1 is SGHTA and CDR2 is FQGNSA in the germline V gene. In DNA form, the CDR3 reads TGTGCCAGCAGCCCCAGACAGTCGAGTGAAGCTTTCTTT. Protein sequence: CASSPRQSSEAFF. The entire variable domain, with the rest obtained from reference TRBV7-2 and TRBJ1-1, is as follows: GAGVSQSPSNKVTEKGKDVELRCDPISGHTALYWYRQSLGQGLEFLIYFQGNSAPDKSGLPSDRFSAERTGGSVSTLTIQRTQQEDSAVYLCASSPRQSSEAFFGQGTRLTVV.

This clonotype was counted a few times. The chain is built from TRBV20-1 and TRBJ2-7; tentative D call: TRBD2 (6 bases). Between the trimmed V and J ends, which lost 3 bases and 3 bases, there was a span of 18 bases. The CDR3 is 15 amino acids. Germline V gene lookup returns CDR1 DFQATT and CDR2 SNEGSKA (reference sequence). The chain's CDR3 is CSAREPPGLNYEQYF. CDR3 bases: TGCAGTGCTAGGGAACCTCCGGGACTGAACTACGAGCAGTACTTC.

This clonotype was counted ten times or more. CDR3 amino acids: CASSVESTDTQYF. The CDR3 DNA reads TGCGCCAGCAGCGTCGAGTCCACAGATACGCAGTATTTT. The chain employs TRBV5-1 and TRBJ2-3; D uncertain. Trimming left V 4 bases short and J 2 bases short, with 8 bases between. Germline CDR1 reads SGHRS; CDR2 reads YFSETQ. The CDR3 is 13 residues long. The full variable domain, completed using reference TRBV5-1 and TRBJ2-3, is KAGVTQTPRYLIKTRGQQVTLSCSPISGHRSVSWYQQTPGQGLQFLFEYFSETQRNKGNFPGRFSGRQFSNSRSEMNVSTLELGDSALYLCASSVESTDTQYFGPGTRLTVL.

V and J are TRBV7-6 and TRBJ1-3; TRBD1 matches 9 bases. V shed 6 bases and J 5 bases; nucleotides not matched to a gene: 5. The germline V gene has CDR1 SGHVS and CDR2 FNYEAQ. This CDR3 has 14 amino acids. The CDR3: CASSFGQGRNTIYF. The CDR3 DNA sequence: TGTGCCAGCAGTTTCGGACAGGGGAGAAACACCATATATTTT. Variable domain in full (rest from reference TRBV7-6 and TRBJ1-3): GAGVSQSPRYKVTKRGQDVALRCDPISGHVSLYWYRQALGQGPEFLTYFNYEAQQDKSGLPNDRFSAERPEGSISTLTIQRTEQRDSAMYRCASSFGQGRNTIYFGEGSWLTVV.

There are many counts of this clonotype. This chain uses TRBV14 with TRBJ2-3; weak D call: TRBD2 (6 bases). Germline-derived CDR1 and CDR2 are SGHDN and FVKESK. The CDR3 is 15 residues long. V was cut by 5 bases and J by 4 bases, with 16 bases left in between. CDR3 nucleotide sequence: TGTGCCAGCAGCTTCGCTGGGGGGTTTCCAGATACGCAGTATTTT. Its protein product is CASSFAGGFPDTQYF.

The chain carries TRBV6-6 and TRBJ1-4; no clear D gene. CDR1 is MNHNY and CDR2 is SVGAGI in the germline V gene (reference sequence). The length of the CDR3 is 13 residues. Trimming removed 6 bases at V and 8 bases at J, with 13 bases between. CDR3 bases: TGTGCCAGCAGCCTCAGGAATACCGAAAAACTGTTTTTT. Translated, it gives CASSLRNTEKLFF.

This clonotype was recorded a few times. This chain links TRBV11-2 with TRBJ1-1, with 9 bases fitting TRBD1. The CDR3 extends over 17 amino acids. Losses at the gene ends were 2 bases for V and 0 bases for J; bases not matched to a gene: 7. The germline CDR1 and CDR2 sequences are SGHAT and FQNNGV. DNA of the CDR3: TGTGCCAGCAGCTTAACAGCGTACAGGGGGCTGAACACTGAAGCTTTCTTT. This sequence encodes CASSLTAYRGLNTEAFF.

This clonotype has a count of ten or more. This chain joins TRBV19 and TRBJ1-5, with a weak D call TRBD1 (5 bases). Trimming shortened V by 0 bases and J by 7 bases, and 13 bases separated the two germline ends. Germline loops: CDR1 LNHDA, CDR2 SQIVND (reference sequence). The CDR3 length is 15 residues. The CDR3 DNA follows: TGTGCCAGTAGTATAGATCGGGGGTTGACGCAGCCCCAGCATTTT. Its translation: CASSIDRGLTQPQHF.

This clonotype was seen at least ten times. This rearrangement joins TRBV7-3 to TRBJ1-5; D remains ambiguous. The CDR3 totals 14 residues. V dropped 5 bases and J dropped 2 bases, with 10 bases sitting between them. CDR1 and CDR2 (germline): SGHTA, FQGTGA. As DNA, the CDR3 is TGTGCCAGCAGCACGACCGGCGGCAATCAGCCCCAGCATTTT. Its translation: CASSTTGGNQPQHF.

The sample holds many counts of this clonotype. The V call is TRBV6-6, the J call TRBJ2-1; TRBD2 agrees at 11 bases. The germline V gene encodes CDR1 MNHNY and CDR2 SVGAGI (reference sequence). CDR3 length: 15 residues. The V segment lost 6 bases and the J segment 7 bases; nucleotides outside the gene matches: 8. CDR3: CASSGSGRAGNEQFF. CDR3 bases: TGTGCCAGCAGCGGTAGCGGGAGGGCCGGAAATGAGCAGTTCTTC.

As concerns this clonotype: One junction end disagrees with the germline gene, perhaps due to a read error. The gene calls are TRBV20-1 and TRBJ2-1, with 11 positions matching TRBD2. Per germline, CDR1 DFQATT and CDR2 SNEGSKA (reference sequence). The CDR3 spans 14 residues. DNA of the CDR3: TGCAGTCCTAGCGGGGGGCTCAGCTACAATGAGCAGTTCTTC. It encodes CSPSGGLSYNEQFF.

There are a few counts of this clonotype. This rearrangement joins TRBV4-1 to TRBJ2-5; a possible D gene is TRBD1 (5 bases). The V and J ends lost 0 bases and 6 bases respectively, with 8 bases between them. Germline-derived CDR1 and CDR2 are MGHRA and YSYEKL. The CDR3 loop spans 13 amino acids. For the CDR3, the DNA is TGCGCCAGCAGCCAAGAAGTGGGGCAGACCCAGTACTTC. It specifies CASSQEVGQTQYF.

Note on this clonotype: A much larger clone differs from this one at a single base, so this may be a read error. The V call is TRBV7-2, the J call TRBJ1-3; D not certain. The CDR3 has 15 residues. Germline V gene data show CDR1 as SGHTA and CDR2 as FQGNSA. CDR3 sequence (DNA): TGTGCCAGCAGCTTAGTTTGGAGCTCTGAAAACACCATATATTTT. It encodes CASSLVWSSENTIYF. The whole variable domain, filled in from reference TRBV7-2 and TRBJ1-3, reads GAGVSQSPSNKVTEKGKDVELRCDPISGHTALYWYRQSLGQGLEFLIYFQGNSAPDKSGLPSDRFSAERTGGSVSTLTIQRTQQEDSAVYLCASSLVWSSENTIYFGEGSWLTVV.

This clonotype is a singleton in its sample. The rearrangement joins TRBV5-1 to TRBJ2-7; 8 nucleotides align to TRBD2. With V trimmed by 2 bases and J by 8 bases, 6 bases remained unmatched. Per the germline V gene, CDR1 is SGHRS and CDR2 is YFSETQ. The CDR3 runs to 13 residues. The CDR3 spells CASSFSGMDQQYF. The DNA for the CDR3 is TGCGCCAGCAGCTTTAGCGGGATGGATCAGCAGTACTTC.

The rearrangement joins TRBV6-5 to TRBJ2-7; TRBD1 might be the D (5 bases). Germline CDR1 MNHEY, CDR2 SVGAGI. The CDR3 totals 15 residues. Trimming removed 4 bases from V and 3 bases from J, with 16 bases in between. DNA of the CDR3: TGTGCCAGCAGTTCGCCCGGACAAGGGGTCTACGAGCAGTACGTC. It translates to CASSSPGQGVYEQYV.

The CDR3 loop reads CASRGRGQTHQPQHF. DNA for the CDR3: TGTGCCAGCAGGGGCAGGGGACAGACCCATCAGCCCCAGCATTTT. This chain links TRBV7-2 with TRBJ1-5; 7 bases match TRBD1. CDR3 size: 15 residues. After removal of 6 bases from V and 5 bases from J, the junction contained 10 bases not matched to a gene. Germline V gene sequence: CDR1 SGHTA, CDR2 FQGNSA.

This clonotype was recorded at least ten times. The V gene is TRBV4-2, the J gene TRBJ2-1, with 7 bases fitting TRBD2. The CDR3 contains 16 residues. The germline V gene encodes CDR1 LGHNA and CDR2 YNFKEQ. The V gene end was trimmed by 0 bases and the J gene end by 4 bases; junction bases not matched to a gene: 6. The CDR3 nucleotides are TGTGCCAGCAGCCAAGATGCAGCTAGCGGTTACAATGAGCAGTTCTTC. This codes for CASSQDAASGYNEQFF.

V and J are TRBV19 and TRBJ2-5; D may be TRBD2 (5 bases). This CDR3 spans 14 amino acids. Between the trimmed V and J ends, which lost 7 bases and 0 bases, there was a span of 12 bases. The germline CDR1 and CDR2 sequences are LNHDA and SQIVND (reference sequence). The CDR3, as DNA: TGTGCCAGTACCGGGGAGAGGTACCAAGAGACCCAGTACTTC. It translates to CASTGERYQETQYF. The full variable domain, its missing parts supplied by reference TRBV19 and TRBJ2-5, is DGGITQSPKYLFRKEGQNVTLSCEQNLNHDAMYWYRQDPGQGLRLIYYSQIVNDFQKGDIAEGYSVSREKKESFPLTVTSAQKNPTAFYLCASTGERYQETQYFGPGTRLLVL.

The rearrangement joins TRBV29-1 to TRBJ2-5; TRBD1 or TRBD2 may be the D gene (5 bases each). This CDR3 contains 14 residues. Per germline, CDR1 SQVTM and CDR2 ANQGSEA. Trimming cost V 3 bases and J 4 bases, with 15 bases left between them. In DNA form, the CDR3 reads TGCAGCGTTGAGACCCCAGGGAGACCAGAGACCCAGTACTTC. Its protein is CSVETPGRPETQYF. Based on the CDR3 plus reference TRBV29-1 and TRBJ2-5, the full variable domain is SAVISQKPSRDICQRGTSLTIQCQVDSQVTMMFWYRQQPGQSLTLIATANQGSEATYESGFVIDKFPISRPNLTFSTLTVSNMSPEDSSIYLCSVETPGRPETQYFGPGTRLLVL.

This clonotype has a count of ten or more. The V call is TRBV11-2, the J call TRBJ2-1; TRBD2 might be the D (5 bases). Trimming took off 1 base at V and 0 bases at J, with 10 bases between the two ends. The germline V gene has CDR1 SGHAT and CDR2 FQNNGV. There are 16 residues in the CDR3. The CDR3 DNA is TGTGCCAGCAGCTTAGCTCCTAGCCTCTCCTACAATGAGCAGTTCTTC. Protein sequence: CASSLAPSLSYNEQFF.

Only a few counts were recorded for this clonotype. The chain recombines TRBV20-1 with TRBJ1-2; D is ambiguous. Trimming shortened V by 6 bases and J by 7 bases, and 15 bases separated the two germline ends. CDR3 size: 12 residues. Germline-derived CDR1 and CDR2 are DFQATT and SNEGSKA (reference sequence). The CDR3 nucleotides are TGCAGTGCGCCCCCCACCCAAACTGGCTACACCTTC. Amino acids: CSAPPTQTGYTF.

This clonotype was recorded at least ten times. This rearrangement joins TRBV6-6 to TRBJ2-7, with a weak D call TRBD1 (5 bases). V was trimmed by 6 bases and J by 2 bases, leaving 11 bases between them. Per the germline V gene, CDR1 is MNHNY and CDR2 is SVGAGI (reference sequence). The CDR3 length is 13 residues. The CDR3 bases are TGTGCCAGCAGACCAGCAGGGCCCTACGAGCAGTACTTC. This codes for CASRPAGPYEQYF.